This T cell receptor beta chain was profiled in a study of regulatory T cells in long-lasting Graves disease. Building of the TCR beta libraries involved iRepertoire HTBI primers and Arm-PCR of CDR3 regions. In the source study's methods: In the combined samples, 55 to 75 TRBV and 14 to 15 TRBJ segments were identified. TCRdb ran MiXCR on the multiplex PCR reads and lists one entry per CDR3 protein. The authors' filters were not applied to this entry. Of about 470,000 distinct CDR3 sequences listed, under 25% were seen once; the top ten hold about 7.8%. The CDR3 is made up of 16 amino acids. After removal of 2 bases from V and 6 bases from J, the junction contained 4 bases not matched to a gene. CDR1 is MNHEY and CDR2 is SMNVEV in the germline V gene (reference sequence). The time point is: persistent/refractory GD, antithyroid drugs over 5 years with positive TRAb. Scientists built the TCR library using RNA that was extracted from PBMCs.

Notes on this clonotype: Antigen specificity is unknown.

Whole-study findings and limits: There were preferences for TRBV28, TRBJ1-2 and TRBJ2-5 in persistent disease.

J is TRBJ1-6 and V is TRBV27; 10 positions agree with TRBD1. Sequencing was performed on peripheral blood mononuclear cells (PBMCs), taken when the disease was refractory, from a patient treated with antithyroid drugs. This clonotype originated in a female donor with Graves disease. For the CDR3, the DNA is TGTGCCAGCAGTTTAGATGGGACAGGGGTTAATTCACCCCTCCACTTT. This gives the protein CASSLDGTGVNSPLHF.